One T cell receptor (beta chain) is described in this entry. Its specificity is not known. The data belong to a study of T-cell reconstitution after alpha-beta-depleted transplantation in children. Study-wide findings and caveats: Surviving recipient T cells and intrathymic progenitors accounted for some patients' high TCRbeta diversity at day 60. T-cell counts and diversity at one year post-transplant came mainly from newly produced T cells. Reported findings indicate that, about two months after transplant, alpha-beta T cells came from several hundred expanded clones, which were derived from non-depleted graft cells.

V trimming: 5 bases; J trimming: 6 bases; junction bases outside the gene matches: 8. The length of the CDR3 is 14 residues. Germline CDR1 reads SNHLY; CDR2 reads FYNNEI. Construction of the TCRbeta library involved unique molecular identifiers. One entry per CDR3 protein, called by TCRdb with MiXCR from the PCR reads. Of around 500,000 distinct CDR3 sequences listed, under 25% are singletons. This TCR derives from a boy younger than two who had a stem cell transplant for acute myeloid leukemia, so the T cells may come from the graft donor. The source was PBMCs, mostly from graft donor cells, collected 360 days after TCRalphabeta/CD19-depleted stem cell transplant. V usage is TRBV2 and J usage is TRBJ2-7, with 9 positions matching TRBD1. In DNA, the CDR3 is TGTGCCAGCAGTCGGGCCCACAGGGGGCGCGAGCAGTACGTC. Encoded protein: CASSRAHRGREQYV.